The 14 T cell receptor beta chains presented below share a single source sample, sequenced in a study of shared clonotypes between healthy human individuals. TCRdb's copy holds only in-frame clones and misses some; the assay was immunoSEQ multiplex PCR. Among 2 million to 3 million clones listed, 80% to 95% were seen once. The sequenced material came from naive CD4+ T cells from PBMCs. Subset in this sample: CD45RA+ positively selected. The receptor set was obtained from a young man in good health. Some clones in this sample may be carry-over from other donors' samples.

The DNA of the CDR3 is TGTGCCAGTACCGCAGGGGGCGCCAGTACCGGGGAGCTGTTTTTT. It specifies CASTAGGASTGELFF. The V gene is TRBV2, the J gene TRBJ2-2, with 8 bases that match TRBD1. The CDR3 has 15 amino acids. CDR1 is SNHLY, CDR2 FYNNEI, per germline. V dropped 9 bases and J dropped 5; count of bases not matched to a gene: 11.

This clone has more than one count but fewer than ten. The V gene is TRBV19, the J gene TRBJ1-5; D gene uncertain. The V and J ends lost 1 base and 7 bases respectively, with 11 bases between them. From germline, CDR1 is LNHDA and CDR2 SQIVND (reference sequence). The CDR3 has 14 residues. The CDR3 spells CASSIVGRVQPQHF. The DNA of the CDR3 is TGTGCCAGTAGTATAGTCGGACGGGTCCAGCCCCAGCATTTT.

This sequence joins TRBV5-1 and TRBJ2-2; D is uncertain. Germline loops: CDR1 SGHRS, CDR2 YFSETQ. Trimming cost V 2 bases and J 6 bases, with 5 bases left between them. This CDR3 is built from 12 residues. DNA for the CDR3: TGCGCCAGCAGCTTCGGAGCCGGGGAGCTGTTTTTT. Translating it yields CASSFGAGELFF.

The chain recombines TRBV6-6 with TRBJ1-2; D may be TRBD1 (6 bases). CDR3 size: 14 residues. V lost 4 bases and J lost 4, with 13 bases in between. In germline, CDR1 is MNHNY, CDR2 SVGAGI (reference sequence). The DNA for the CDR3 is TGTGCCAGCAGTTCAACGACAGGTAGCTATGGCTACACCTTC. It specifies CASSSTTGSYGYTF.

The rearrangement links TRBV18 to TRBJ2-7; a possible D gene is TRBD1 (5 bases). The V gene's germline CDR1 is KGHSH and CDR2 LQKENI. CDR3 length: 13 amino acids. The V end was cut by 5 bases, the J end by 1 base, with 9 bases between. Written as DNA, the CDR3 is TGTGCCAGCTCATCGGACACGTCCTACGAGCAGTACTTC. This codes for CASSSDTSYEQYF.

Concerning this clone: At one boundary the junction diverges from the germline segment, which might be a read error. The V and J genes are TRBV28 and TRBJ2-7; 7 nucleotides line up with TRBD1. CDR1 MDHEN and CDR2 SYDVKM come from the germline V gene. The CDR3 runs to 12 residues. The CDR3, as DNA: TGTGCCAGCAGTTTACCGACAGGGTTTCTCCGCTTC. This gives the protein CASSLPTGFLRF.

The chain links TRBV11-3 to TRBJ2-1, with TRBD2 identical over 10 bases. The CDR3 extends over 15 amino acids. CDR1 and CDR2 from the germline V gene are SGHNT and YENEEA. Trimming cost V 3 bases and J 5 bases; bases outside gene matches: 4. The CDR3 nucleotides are TGTGCCAGCAGCTTTCTAGCGGGAGCCGACAATGAGCAGTTCTTC. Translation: CASSFLAGADNEQFF.

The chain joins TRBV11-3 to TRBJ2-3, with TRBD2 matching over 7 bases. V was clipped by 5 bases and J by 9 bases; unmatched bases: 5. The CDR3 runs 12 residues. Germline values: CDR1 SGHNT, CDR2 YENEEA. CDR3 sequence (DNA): TGTGCCAGCAGCGCGGGAGAGCGCACGCAGTATTTT. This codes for CASSAGERTQYF.

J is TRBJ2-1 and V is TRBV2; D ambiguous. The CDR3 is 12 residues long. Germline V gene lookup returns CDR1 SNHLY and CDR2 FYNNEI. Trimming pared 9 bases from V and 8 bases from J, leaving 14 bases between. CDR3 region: CASGVVAYEQFF. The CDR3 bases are TGTGCCAGTGGGGTGGTGGCGTATGAGCAGTTCTTC.

The CDR3 loop reads CASRDTRQSTEAFF. CDR3 coding DNA: TGTGCCAGCAGAGATACCCGACAGAGCACTGAAGCTTTCTTT. The gene calls are TRBV2 and TRBJ1-1, with a tentative D call TRBD1 (5 bases). Trimming removed 6 bases from V and 4 bases from J, with 15 bases in between. CDR3 length: 14 amino acids. Germline CDR1 is SNHLY and CDR2 is FYNNEI.

The CDR3 nucleotides read TGTGCCAGCAGATATATAACAGGGATCCCTGAAGCTTTCTTT. Translating gives CASRYITGIPEAFF. The genes are TRBV28 and TRBJ1-1, with a weak D call TRBD1 (6 bases). V was clipped by 6 bases and J by 6 bases, with 17 bases between them. The CDR3 covers 14 residues. Germline CDR1 MDHEN, CDR2 SYDVKM.

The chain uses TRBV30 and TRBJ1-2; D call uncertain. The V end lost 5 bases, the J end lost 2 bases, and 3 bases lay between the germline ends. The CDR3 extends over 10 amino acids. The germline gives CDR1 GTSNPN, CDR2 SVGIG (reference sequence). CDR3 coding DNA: TGTGCCTGGGCCAACTATGGCTACACCTTC. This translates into CAWANYGYTF.

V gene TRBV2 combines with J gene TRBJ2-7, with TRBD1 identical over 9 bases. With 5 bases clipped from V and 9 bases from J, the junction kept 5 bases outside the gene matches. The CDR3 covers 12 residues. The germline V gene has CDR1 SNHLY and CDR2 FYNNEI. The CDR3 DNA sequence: TGTGCCAGCAGTAGACAGGGGGGAGGGCAGTACTTC. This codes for CASSRQGGGQYF.

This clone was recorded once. The DNA for the CDR3 is TGTGCCAGCAGCACGAACCTCCGGGACCGCTCCTACAATGAGCAGTTCTTC. Residues: CASSTNLRDRSYNEQFF. This chain joins TRBV7-9 and TRBJ2-1; D may match TRBD1 or TRBD2 (5 bases each). V dropped 5 bases and J dropped 0 bases, with 17 bases sitting between them. Germline V gene data show CDR1 as SEHNR and CDR2 as FQNEAQ (reference sequence). The CDR3 consists of 17 residues.